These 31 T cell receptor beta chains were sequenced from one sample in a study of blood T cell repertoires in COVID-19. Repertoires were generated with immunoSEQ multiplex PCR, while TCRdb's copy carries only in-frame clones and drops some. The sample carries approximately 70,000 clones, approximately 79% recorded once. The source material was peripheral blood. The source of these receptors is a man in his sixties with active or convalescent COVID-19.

The CDR3 DNA follows: TGTGTCAGAAGCTTAGGTGGCCAGCGGGGGTGCACAGATACGCAGTATTTT. This sequence encodes CVRSLGGQRGCTDTQYF. This chain joins TRBV7-5 and TRBJ2-3; TRBD2, the D gene given by the table, was not confirmed from the DNA. TRBV7-5 is a pseudogene segment. This CDR3 comprises 17 residues.

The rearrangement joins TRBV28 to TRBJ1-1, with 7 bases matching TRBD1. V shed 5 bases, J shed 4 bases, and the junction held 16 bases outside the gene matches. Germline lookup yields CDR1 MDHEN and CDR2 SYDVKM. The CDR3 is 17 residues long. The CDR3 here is CASSPTHRGGLVTEAFF. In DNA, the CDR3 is TGTGCCAGCAGTCCCACCCACAGGGGCGGGTTGGTCACTGAAGCTTTCTTT. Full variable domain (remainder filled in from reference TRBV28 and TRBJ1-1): DVKVTQSSRYLVKRTGEKVFLECVQDMDHENMFWYRQDPGLGLRLIYFSYDVKMKEKGDIPEGYSVSREKKERFSLILESASTNQTSMYLCASSPTHRGGLVTEAFFGQGTRLTVV.

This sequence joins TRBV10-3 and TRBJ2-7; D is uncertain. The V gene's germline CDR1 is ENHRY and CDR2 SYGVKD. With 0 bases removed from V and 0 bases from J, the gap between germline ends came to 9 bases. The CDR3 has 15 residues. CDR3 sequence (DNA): TGTGCCATCAGTGAGTCGATGGTGAGCTCCTACGAGCAGTACTTC. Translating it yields CAISESMVSSYEQYF.

As DNA, the CDR3 is TGTGCCAGCAGCCCCGGGATGGTTAGAGGATCCGAGCAGTACTTC. Translated: CASSPGMVRGSEQYF. The chain employs TRBV5-8 and TRBJ2-7; weak D call: TRBD2 (5 bases). Per the germline V gene, CDR1 is SGHTS and CDR2 is YDEGEE. This CDR3 has 15 amino acids. Trimming removed 4 bases at V and 6 bases at J, with 20 bases between.

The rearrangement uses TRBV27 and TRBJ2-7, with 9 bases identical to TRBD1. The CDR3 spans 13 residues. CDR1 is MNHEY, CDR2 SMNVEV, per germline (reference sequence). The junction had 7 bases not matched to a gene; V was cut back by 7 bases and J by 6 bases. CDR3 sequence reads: CASTSDRGGEQYF. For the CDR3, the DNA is TGTGCCAGCACCTCGGACAGGGGTGGCGAGCAGTACTTC.

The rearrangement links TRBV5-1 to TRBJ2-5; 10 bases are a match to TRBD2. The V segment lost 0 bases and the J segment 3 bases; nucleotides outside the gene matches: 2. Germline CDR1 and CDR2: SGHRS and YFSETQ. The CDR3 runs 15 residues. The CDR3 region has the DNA TGCGCCAGCAGCTTGGCCGGGACTAGCGAAGAGACCCAGTACTTC. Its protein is CASSLAGTSEETQYF. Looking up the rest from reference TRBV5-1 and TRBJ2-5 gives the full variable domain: KAGVTQTPRYLIKTRGQQVTLSCSPISGHRSVSWYQQTPGQGLQFLFEYFSETQRNKGNFPGRFSGRQFSNSRSEMNVSTLELGDSALYLCASSLAGTSEETQYFGPGTRLLVL.

The CDR3 here is CASSSAQRTGSNQPQHF. CDR3 nucleotide sequence: TGTGCCAGCAGCTCGGCCCAGAGGACAGGGAGCAATCAGCCCCAGCATTTT. V gene TRBV5-6 combines with J gene TRBJ1-5; 8 positions agree with TRBD1. The CDR3 loop spans 17 amino acids. The V gene's germline CDR1 is SGHDT and CDR2 YYEEEE. The V segment lost 3 bases and the J segment 1 base; nucleotides outside the gene matches: 9.

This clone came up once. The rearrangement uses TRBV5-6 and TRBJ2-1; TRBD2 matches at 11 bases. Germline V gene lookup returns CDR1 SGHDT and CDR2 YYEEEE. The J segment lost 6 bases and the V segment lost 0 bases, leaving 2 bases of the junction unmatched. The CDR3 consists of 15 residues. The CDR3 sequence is CASSLGGLAVNEQFF. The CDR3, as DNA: TGTGCCAGCAGCTTGGGGGGACTAGCGGTCAATGAGCAGTTCTTC.

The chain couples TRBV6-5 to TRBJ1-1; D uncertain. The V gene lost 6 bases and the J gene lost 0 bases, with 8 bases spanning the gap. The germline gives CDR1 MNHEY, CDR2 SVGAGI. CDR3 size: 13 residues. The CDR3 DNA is TGTGCCAGCAGCAGGCAGATGAACACTGAAGCTTTCTTT. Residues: CASSRQMNTEAFF.

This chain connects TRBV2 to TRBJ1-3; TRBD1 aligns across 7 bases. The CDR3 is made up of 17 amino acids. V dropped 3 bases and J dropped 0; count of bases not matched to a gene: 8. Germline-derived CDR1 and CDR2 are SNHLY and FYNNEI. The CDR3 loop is CASSEGQLIYSGNTIYF. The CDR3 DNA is TGTGCCAGCAGTGAGGGACAGCTAATATACTCTGGAAACACCATATATTTT.

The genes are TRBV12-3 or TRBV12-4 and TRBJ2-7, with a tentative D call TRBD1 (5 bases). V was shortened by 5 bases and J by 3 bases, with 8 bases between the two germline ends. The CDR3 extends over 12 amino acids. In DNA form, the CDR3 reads TGTGCCAGCAGTGCAGACAGCTACGAGCAGTACTTC. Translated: CASSADSYEQYF.

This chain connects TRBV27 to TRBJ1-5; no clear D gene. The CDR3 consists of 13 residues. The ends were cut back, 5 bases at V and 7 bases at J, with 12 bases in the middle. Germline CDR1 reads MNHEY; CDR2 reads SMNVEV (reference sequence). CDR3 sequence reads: CASSITRVQPQHF. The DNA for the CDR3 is TGTGCCAGCAGTATAACTCGAGTACAGCCCCAGCATTTT.

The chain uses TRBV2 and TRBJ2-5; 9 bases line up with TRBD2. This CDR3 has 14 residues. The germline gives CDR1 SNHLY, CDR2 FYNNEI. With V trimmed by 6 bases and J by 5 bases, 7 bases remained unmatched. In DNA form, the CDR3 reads TGTGCCAGCAGGAGACTAGCGGCGGGGGAGACCCAGTACTTC. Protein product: CASRRLAAGETQYF.

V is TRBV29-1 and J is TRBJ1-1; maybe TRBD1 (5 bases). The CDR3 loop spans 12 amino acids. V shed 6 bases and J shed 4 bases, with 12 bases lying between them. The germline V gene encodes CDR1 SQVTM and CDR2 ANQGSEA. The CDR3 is CSVREGPTEAFF. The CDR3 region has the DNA TGCAGCGTCCGGGAGGGGCCCACTGAAGCTTTCTTT.

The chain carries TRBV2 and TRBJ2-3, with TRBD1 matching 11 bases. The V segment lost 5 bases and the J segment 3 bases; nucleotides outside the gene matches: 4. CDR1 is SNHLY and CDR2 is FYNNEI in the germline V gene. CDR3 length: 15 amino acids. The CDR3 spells CASSSGTGGTDTQYF. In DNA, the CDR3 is TGTGCCAGCAGTTCCGGGACAGGGGGGACAGATACGCAGTATTTT.

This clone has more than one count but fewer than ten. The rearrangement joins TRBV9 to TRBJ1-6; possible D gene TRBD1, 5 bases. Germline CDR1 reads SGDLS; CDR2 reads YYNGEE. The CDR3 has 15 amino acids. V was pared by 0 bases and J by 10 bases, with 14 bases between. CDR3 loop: CASSVDSGLGSPLHF. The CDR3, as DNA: TGTGCCAGCAGCGTAGATTCAGGGCTTGGATCACCCCTCCACTTT.

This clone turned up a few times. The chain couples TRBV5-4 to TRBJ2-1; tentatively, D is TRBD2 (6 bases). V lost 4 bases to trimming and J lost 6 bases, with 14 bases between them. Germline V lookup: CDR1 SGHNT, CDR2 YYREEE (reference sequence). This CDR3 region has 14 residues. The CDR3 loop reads CASSPPRGINEQFF. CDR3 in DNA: TGTGCCAGCAGCCCACCGCGCGGGATCAATGAGCAGTTCTTC.

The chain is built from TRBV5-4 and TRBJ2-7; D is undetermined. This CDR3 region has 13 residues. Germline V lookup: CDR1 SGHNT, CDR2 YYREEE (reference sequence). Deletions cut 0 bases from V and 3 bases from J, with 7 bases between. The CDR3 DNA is TGTGCCAGCAGCTTGGGGGCACTCTACGAGCAGTACTTC. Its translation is CASSLGALYEQYF.

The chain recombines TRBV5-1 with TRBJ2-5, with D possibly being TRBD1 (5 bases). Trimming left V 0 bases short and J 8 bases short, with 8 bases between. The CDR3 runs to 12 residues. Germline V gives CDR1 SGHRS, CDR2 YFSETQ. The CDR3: CASSLGGGTQYF. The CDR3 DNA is TGCGCCAGCAGCTTGGGGGGCGGCACCCAGTACTTC.

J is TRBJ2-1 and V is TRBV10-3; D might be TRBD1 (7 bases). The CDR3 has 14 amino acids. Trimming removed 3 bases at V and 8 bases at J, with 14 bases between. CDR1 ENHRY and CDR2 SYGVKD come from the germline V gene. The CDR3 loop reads CAISDRGDKDEQFF. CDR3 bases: TGTGCCATCAGTGACAGGGGGGATAAGGATGAGCAGTTCTTC.

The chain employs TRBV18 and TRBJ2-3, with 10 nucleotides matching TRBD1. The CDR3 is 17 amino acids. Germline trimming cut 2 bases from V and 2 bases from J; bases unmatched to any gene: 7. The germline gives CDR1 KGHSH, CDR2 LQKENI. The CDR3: CASSPERQGAATDTQYF. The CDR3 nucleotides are TGTGCCAGCTCACCAGAGCGACAGGGGGCGGCCACAGATACGCAGTATTTT.

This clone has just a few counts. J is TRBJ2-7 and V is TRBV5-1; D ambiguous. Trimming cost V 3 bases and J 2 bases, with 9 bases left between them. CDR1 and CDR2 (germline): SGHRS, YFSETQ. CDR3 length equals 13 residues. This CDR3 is CASSSRQPYEQYF. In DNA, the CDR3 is TGCGCCAGCAGCTCTCGACAACCCTACGAGCAGTACTTC.

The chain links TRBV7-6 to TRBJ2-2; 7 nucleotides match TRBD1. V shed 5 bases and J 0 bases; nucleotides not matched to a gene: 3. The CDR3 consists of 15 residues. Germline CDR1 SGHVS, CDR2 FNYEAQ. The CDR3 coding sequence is TGTGCCAGCAGCAAGGACAGGTCGAACACCGGGGAGCTGTTTTTT. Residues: CASSKDRSNTGELFF.

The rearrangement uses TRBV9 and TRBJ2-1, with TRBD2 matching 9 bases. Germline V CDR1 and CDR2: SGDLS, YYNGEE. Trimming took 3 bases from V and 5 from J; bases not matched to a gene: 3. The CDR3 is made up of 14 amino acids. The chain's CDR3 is CASSAAGGHNEQFF. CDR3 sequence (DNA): TGTGCCAGCAGCGCGGCGGGGGGGCACAATGAGCAGTTCTTC.

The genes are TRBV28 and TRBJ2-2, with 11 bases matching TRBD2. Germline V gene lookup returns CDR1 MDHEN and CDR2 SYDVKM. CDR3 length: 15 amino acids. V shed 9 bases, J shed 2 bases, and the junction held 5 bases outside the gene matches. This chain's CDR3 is CASGLAGGNTGELFF. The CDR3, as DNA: TGTGCCAGTGGCCTAGCGGGGGGAAACACCGGGGAGCTGTTTTTT.

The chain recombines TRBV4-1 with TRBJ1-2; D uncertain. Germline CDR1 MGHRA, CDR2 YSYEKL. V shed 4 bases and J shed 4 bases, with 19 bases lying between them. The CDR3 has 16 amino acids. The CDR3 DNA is TGCGCCAGCAGCCTCGGTCCGTCGGGGTTGGTCTATGGCTACACCTTC. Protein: CASSLGPSGLVYGYTF.

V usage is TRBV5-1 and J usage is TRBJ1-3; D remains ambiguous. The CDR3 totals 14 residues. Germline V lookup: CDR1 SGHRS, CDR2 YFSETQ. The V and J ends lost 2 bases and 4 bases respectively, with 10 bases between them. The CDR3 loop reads CASSLDYIGNTIYF. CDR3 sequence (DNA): TGCGCCAGCAGCTTAGACTATATCGGAAACACCATATATTTT. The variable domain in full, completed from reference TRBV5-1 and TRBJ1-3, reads KAGVTQTPRYLIKTRGQQVTLSCSPISGHRSVSWYQQTPGQGLQFLFEYFSETQRNKGNFPGRFSGRQFSNSRSEMNVSTLELGDSALYLCASSLDYIGNTIYFGEGSWLTVV.

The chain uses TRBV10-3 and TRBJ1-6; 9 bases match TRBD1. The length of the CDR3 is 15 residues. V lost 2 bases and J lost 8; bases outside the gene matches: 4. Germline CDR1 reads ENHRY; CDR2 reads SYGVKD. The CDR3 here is CAISEIGTGYSPLHF. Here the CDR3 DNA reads TGTGCCATCAGTGAGATCGGGACAGGGTATTCACCCCTCCACTTT.

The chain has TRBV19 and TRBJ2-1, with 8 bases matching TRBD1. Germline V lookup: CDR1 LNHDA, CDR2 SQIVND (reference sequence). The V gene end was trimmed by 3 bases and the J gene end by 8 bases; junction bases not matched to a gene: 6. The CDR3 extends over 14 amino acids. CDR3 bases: TGTGCCAGTAGTATTGGGACAGGAGGCTATGAGCAGTTCTTC. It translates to CASSIGTGGYEQFF.

CDR3 region: CASSQHLTVSDGYTF. CDR3 DNA sequence: TGCGCCAGCAGCCAGCATCTGACAGTCTCGGATGGCTACACCTTC. The genes are TRBV4-3 and TRBJ1-2; TRBD1 is a possible D gene (5 bases). In germline, CDR1 is LGHNA, CDR2 YSLEER. The V gene lost 3 bases and the J gene lost 6 bases, with 17 bases spanning the gap. The CDR3 is 15 residues long.

The CDR3 here is CSASGGLGGYRGFF. Written as DNA, the CDR3 is TGCAGTGCTAGTGGGGGACTGGGAGGATATAGGGGGTTCTTC. V usage is TRBV20-1 and J usage is TRBJ2-1, with TRBD2 as a possible D gene (6 bases). The CDR3 contains 14 residues. In germline, CDR1 is DFQATT, CDR2 SNEGSKA (reference sequence). Trimming stripped 3 bases from V and 15 bases from J, with 24 bases between.